This T cell receptor (beta chain) was obtained from a study of T cell responses to AZD1222 COVID-19 vaccine. Details on this clone: Its specificity is not known.

Clones were sequenced by immunoSEQ multiplex PCR, and TCRdb holds only the in-frame ones, with some missing. The sample holds over 130,000 clones. Study-level findings and limits: It should be noted that donors were predominantly white British and more often female, and clonal diversity was possibly underestimated.

V dropped 2 bases and J dropped 0 bases, with 3 bases sitting between them. Germline V CDR1 and CDR2: MGHRA, YSYEKL. CDR3 size: 13 residues. The genes are TRBV4-1 and TRBJ2-3, with D hard to call. The specimen sequenced was peripheral blood. The TCR originated in an adult in good health. Here the CDR3 DNA reads TGCGCCAGCAGCCAAAGCAGCACAGATACGCAGTATTTT. Protein sequence: CASSQSSTDTQYF.